This TCR beta chain was observed in a study of control samples from healthy donors and cancer patients. Trimming removed 6 bases from V and 5 bases from J, with 14 bases in between. The CDR3 is 14 amino acids. The germline V gene encodes CDR1 SNHLY and CDR2 FYNNEI. Clones were sequenced by immunoSEQ multiplex PCR, and TCRdb holds only the in-frame ones, with some missing. In the table there are 95,000 to 150,000 clones, 87% of which are singletons. The TCR originated in a young man in good health. The rearrangement uses TRBV2 and TRBJ1-5, with TRBD1 as a possible D gene (5 bases). Sequenced material: blood. CDR3 DNA: TGTGCCAGCAGCGGGACGGCGGCCGATCAGCCCCAGCATTTT. Its translation: CASSGTAADQPQHF.